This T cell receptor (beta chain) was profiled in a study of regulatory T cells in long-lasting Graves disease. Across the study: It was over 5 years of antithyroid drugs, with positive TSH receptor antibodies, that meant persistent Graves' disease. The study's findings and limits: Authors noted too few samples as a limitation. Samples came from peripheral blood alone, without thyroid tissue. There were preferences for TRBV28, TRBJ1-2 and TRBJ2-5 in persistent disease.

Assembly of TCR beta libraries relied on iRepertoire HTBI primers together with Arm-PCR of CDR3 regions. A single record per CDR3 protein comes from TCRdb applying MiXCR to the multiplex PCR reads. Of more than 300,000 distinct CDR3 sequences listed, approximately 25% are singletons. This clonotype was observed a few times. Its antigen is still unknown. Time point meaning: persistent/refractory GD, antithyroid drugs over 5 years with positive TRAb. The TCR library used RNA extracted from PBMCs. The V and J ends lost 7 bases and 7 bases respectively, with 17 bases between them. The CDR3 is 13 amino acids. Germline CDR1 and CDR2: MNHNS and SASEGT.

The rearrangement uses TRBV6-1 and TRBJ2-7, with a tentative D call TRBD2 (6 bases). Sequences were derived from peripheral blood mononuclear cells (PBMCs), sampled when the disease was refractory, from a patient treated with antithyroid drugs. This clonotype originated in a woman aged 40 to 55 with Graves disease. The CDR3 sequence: CASIPVGGEEQYF. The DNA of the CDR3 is TGTGCCAGCATCCCCGTGGGCGGGGAAGAGCAGTACTTC.